The 3 T cell receptor beta chains presented below share a single source sample, sequenced in a study of T cell repertoires in cytomegalovirus infection. TCRdb reanalysed the reads using MiXCR and keeps one entry per CDR3 protein. The data show about 490,000 distinct CDR3 sequences, approximately 11% seen once. Sequencing used PBMCs. Receptors originate from a human donor in good health (CMV status not recorded). Some clones in this sample may be carry-over from other donors' samples.

This clonotype was found many times. This chain joins TRBV7-9 and TRBJ2-1; 7 bases align to TRBD2. Per the germline V gene, CDR1 is SEHNR and CDR2 is FQNEAQ (reference sequence). J was trimmed by 3 bases and V by 5 bases; bases with no gene match: 16. CDR3 length: 18 residues. CDR3 amino acids: CASSPLGRGSPRYNEQFF. CDR3 DNA: TGTGCCAGCAGCCCCCTTGGGCGGGGGTCCCCCCGCTACAATGAGCAGTTCTTC.

This clonotype was observed at least ten times. The rearrangement uses TRBV6-5 and TRBJ2-2; D ambiguous. Per the germline V gene, CDR1 is MNHEY and CDR2 is SVGAGI. V lost 6 bases and J 7 bases, leaving 18 bases between the germline ends. This CDR3 has 15 amino acids. The CDR3 loop is CASRAVLGRDGELFF. Here the CDR3 DNA reads TGTGCCAGCAGGGCGGTCCTCGGTAGAGACGGGGAGCTGTTTTTT.

At least ten counts were recorded for this clonotype. CDR3 sequence (DNA): TGTGCCATCCGAGCGGAGGGCAACGAGCAGTACTTC. It is translated as CAIRAEGNEQYF. The gene calls are TRBV7-6 and TRBJ2-7, with D maybe TRBD2 (6 bases). Trimming removed 10 bases from V and 5 bases from J, with 15 bases in between. From germline, CDR1 is SGHVS and CDR2 FNYEAQ. The CDR3 runs to 12 residues. The variable domain in full, completed from reference TRBV7-6 and TRBJ2-7, reads GAGVSQSPRYKVTKRGQDVALRCDPISGHVSLYWYRQALGQGPEFLTYFNYEAQQDKSGLPNDRFSAERPEGSISTLTIQRTEQRDSAMYRCAIRAEGNEQYFGPGTRLTVT.